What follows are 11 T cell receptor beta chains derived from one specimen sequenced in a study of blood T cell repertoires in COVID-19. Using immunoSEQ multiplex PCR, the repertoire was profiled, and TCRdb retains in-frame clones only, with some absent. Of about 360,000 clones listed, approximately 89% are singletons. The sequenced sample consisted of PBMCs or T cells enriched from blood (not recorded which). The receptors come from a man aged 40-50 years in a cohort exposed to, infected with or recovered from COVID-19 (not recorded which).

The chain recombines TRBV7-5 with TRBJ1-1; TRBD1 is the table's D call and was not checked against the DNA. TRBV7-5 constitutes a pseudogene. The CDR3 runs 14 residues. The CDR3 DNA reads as TGTGTCAGAAGCTTAGAAGGTAGGGGATATGAAGCTTTCTTT. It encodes CVRSLEGRGYEAFF.

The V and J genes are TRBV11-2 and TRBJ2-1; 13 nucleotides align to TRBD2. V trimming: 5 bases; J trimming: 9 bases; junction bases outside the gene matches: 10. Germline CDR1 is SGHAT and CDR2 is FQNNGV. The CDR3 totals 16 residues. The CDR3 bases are TGTGCCAGCAGCATGACTAGCGGGAGGCTAAAGCTTGAGCAGTTCTTC. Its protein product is CASSMTSGRLKLEQFF.

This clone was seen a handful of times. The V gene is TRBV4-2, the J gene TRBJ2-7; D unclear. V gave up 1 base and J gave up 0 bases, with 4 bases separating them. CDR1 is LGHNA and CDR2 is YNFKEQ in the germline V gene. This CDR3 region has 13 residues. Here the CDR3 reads CASSQGSSYEQYF. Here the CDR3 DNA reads TGTGCCAGCAGCCAAGGGAGCTCCTACGAGCAGTACTTC.

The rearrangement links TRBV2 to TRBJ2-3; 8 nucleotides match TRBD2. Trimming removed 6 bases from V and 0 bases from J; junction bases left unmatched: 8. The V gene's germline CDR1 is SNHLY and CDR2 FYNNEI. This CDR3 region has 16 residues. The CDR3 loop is CASRRGLAVSTDTQYF. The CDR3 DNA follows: TGTGCCAGCAGACGAGGACTAGCTGTTAGCACAGATACGCAGTATTTT.

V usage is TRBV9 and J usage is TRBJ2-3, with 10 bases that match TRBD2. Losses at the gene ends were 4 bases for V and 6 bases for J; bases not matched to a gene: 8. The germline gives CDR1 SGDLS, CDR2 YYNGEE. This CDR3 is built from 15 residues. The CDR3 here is CASSTSGIWSDTQYF. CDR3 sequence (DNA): TGTGCCAGCAGCACTAGCGGGATCTGGTCCGATACGCAGTATTTT.

Here the CDR3 DNA reads TGTGCCAGCAGTTACTCGAGACGGGAGGCCTACGAGCAGTACTTC. Encoded protein: CASSYSRREAYEQYF. The chain is built from TRBV6-5 and TRBJ2-7; 7 bases map to TRBD2. V trimming: 0 bases; J trimming: 2 bases; junction bases outside the gene matches: 4. In germline, CDR1 is MNHEY, CDR2 SVGAGI. The CDR3 runs to 15 residues.

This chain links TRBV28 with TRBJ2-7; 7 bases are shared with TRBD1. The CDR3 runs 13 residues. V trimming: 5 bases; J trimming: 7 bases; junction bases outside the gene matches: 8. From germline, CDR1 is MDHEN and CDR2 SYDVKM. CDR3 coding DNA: TGTGCCAGCAGTGACACAGGGGCATGGGAGCAGTACTTC. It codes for CASSDTGAWEQYF.

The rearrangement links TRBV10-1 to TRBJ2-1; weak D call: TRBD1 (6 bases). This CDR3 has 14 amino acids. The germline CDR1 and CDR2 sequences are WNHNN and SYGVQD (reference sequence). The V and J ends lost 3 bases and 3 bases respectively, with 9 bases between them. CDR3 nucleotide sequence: TGCGCCAGCAGTGACCGGGACATCTACAATGAGCAGTTCTTC. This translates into CASSDRDIYNEQFF.

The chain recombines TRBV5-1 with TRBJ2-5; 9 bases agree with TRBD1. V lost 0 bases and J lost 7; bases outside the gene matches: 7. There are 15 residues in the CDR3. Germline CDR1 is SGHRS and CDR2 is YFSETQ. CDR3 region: CASSLAGTGTVTQYF. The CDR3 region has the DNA TGCGCCAGCAGCTTGGCCGGGACAGGGACGGTGACCCAGTACTTC.

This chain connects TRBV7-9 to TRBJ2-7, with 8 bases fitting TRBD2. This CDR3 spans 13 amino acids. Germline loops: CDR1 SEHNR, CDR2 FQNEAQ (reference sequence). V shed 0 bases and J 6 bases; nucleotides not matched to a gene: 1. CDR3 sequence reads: CASSLATSAEQYF. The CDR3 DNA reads TGTGCCAGCAGCTTAGCGACTAGCGCCGAGCAGTACTTC.

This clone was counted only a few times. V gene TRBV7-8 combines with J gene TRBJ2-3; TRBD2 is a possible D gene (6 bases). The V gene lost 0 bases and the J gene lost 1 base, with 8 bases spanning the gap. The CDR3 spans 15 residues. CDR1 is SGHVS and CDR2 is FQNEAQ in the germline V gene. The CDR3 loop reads CASSLAASGTDTQYF. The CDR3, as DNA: TGTGCCAGCAGCTTAGCGGCTAGCGGCACAGATACGCAGTATTTT.